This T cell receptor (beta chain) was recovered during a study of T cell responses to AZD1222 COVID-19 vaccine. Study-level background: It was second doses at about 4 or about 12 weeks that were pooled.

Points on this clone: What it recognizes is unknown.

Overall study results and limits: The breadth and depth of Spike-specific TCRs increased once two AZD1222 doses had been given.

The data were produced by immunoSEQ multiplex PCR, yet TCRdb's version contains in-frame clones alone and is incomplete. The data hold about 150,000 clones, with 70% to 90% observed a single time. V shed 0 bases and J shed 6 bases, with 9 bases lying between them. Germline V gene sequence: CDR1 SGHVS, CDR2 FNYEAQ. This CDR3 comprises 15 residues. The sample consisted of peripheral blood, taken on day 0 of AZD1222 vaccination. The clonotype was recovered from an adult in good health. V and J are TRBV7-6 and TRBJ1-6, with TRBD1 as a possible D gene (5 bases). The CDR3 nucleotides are TGTGCCAGCAGCTTAGCCGGCCAGGGTAATTCACCCCTCCACTTT. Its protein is CASSLAGQGNSPLHF. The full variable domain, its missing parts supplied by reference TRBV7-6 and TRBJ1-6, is GAGVSQSPRYKVTKRGQDVALRCDPISGHVSLYWYRQALGQGPEFLTYFNYEAQQDKSGLPNDRFSAERPEGSISTLTIQRTEQRDSAMYRCASSLAGQGNSPLHFGNGTRLTVT.